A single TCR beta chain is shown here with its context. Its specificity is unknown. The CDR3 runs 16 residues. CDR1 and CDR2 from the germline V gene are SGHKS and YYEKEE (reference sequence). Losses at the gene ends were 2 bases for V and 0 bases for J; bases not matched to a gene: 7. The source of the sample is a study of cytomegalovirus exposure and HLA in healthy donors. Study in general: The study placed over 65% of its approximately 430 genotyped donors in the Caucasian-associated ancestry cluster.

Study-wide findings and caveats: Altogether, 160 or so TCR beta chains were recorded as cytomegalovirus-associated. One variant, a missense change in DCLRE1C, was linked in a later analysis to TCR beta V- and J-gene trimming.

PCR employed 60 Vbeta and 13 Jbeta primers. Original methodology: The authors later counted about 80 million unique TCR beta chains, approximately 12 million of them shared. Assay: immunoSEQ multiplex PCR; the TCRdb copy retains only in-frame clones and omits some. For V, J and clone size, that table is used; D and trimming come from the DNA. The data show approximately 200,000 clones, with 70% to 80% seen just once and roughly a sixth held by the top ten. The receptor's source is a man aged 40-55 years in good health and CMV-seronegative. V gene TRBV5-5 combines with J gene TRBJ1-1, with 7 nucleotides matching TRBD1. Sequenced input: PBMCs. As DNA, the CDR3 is TGTGCCAGCAGCTTCTACAGGGGATCCATGAACACTGAAGCTTTCTTT. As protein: CASSFYRGSMNTEAFF.